These T cell receptor beta chains were read from a single sample in a study of T cell repertoires in cytomegalovirus infection. One entry per CDR3 protein, called by TCRdb with MiXCR from the reads. The top ten hold 1.5% to 2% of the sample, which has fewer than 250,000 distinct CDR3 sequences, roughly 12% seen once. Sample: PBMCs. Source of these receptors: a human donor in good health (CMV status not recorded). Some clones in this sample may be carry-over from other donors' samples. The CDR3 runs from the conserved cysteine through the conserved F or W. Fields, in order: CDR3 DNA, CDR3 protein, J gene, D gene, clone size, V gene. D genes are given only for firm matches. A row's size may be missing; if present it is once, few, many or a size class.

DNA: TGTGCCAGCAGTTTGGACAGGGAGGGCGGAAACACCATATATTTT
CDR3: CASSLDREGGNTIYF
J: TRBJ1-3
D: TRBD1
size: few
V: TRBV6-5

DNA: TGTGCCAGTAGTACGGGCCAGGGGTTTAATGAAAAACTGTTTTTT
CDR3: CASSTGQGFNEKLFF
J: TRBJ1-4
D: .
size: many
V: TRBV19

DNA: TGCGCCAGCAGCTTGGCAGTGGCTTCCAATAATTCACCCCTCCACTTT
CDR3: CASSLAVASNNSPLHF
J: TRBJ1-6
D: .
size: .
V: TRBV5-1

DNA: TGTGCCAGCAGCTTAGACGGGACAGTCGGAGAGACCCAGTACTTC
CDR3: CASSLDGTVGETQYF
J: TRBJ2-5
D: TRBD1
size: many
V: TRBV11-2

DNA: TGTGCCAGCAGTTACCGGTACTTATTGAGGGGCAACCACTCATCCCAGCCCCAGCATTTT
CDR3: CASSYRYLLRGNHSSQPQHF
J: TRBJ1-5
D: .
size: many
V: TRBV6-2/TRBV6-3

DNA: TGTGCCAGCAGCGGGGACAGGGTAGGTGAAGCTTTCTTT
CDR3: CASSGDRVGEAFF
J: TRBJ1-1
D: TRBD1
size: few
V: TRBV27

DNA: TGTGCCAGCACGGTGGATGCCAAAAACATTCAGTACTTC
CDR3: CASTVDAKNIQYF
J: TRBJ2-4
D: .
size: many
V: TRBV7-2

DNA: TGTGCCAGCAGCTTTGCGGATCGTGAAGCTTTCTTT
CDR3: CASSFADREAFF
J: TRBJ1-1
D: .
size: .
V: TRBV7-9

DNA: TGTGCCAGCACCAGGGGCCCAAGCACAGATACGCAGTATTTT
CDR3: CASTRGPSTDTQYF
J: TRBJ2-3
D: .
size: .
V: TRBV5-6

DNA: TGTGCCAGCAGTTTCGCGCGGACAGGCTACGAGCAGTACTTC
CDR3: CASSFARTGYEQYF
J: TRBJ2-7
D: TRBD1
size: many
V: TRBV12-3/TRBV12-4

DNA: TGCAGCGTTGAAGTATACTACGAGCAGTACTTC
CDR3: CSVEVYYEQYF
J: TRBJ2-7
D: .
size: few
V: TRBV29-1

DNA: TGTGCCAGCAGCTTAGCGCATCCAAGGTTCTATGGCTACACCTTC
CDR3: CASSLAHPRFYGYTF
J: TRBJ1-2
D: .
size: many
V: TRBV7-9

DNA: TGCGCCAGCAGCCAAGATCGGGCCAGGGAGTACACCTTC
CDR3: CASSQDRAREYTF
J: TRBJ1-2
D: .
size: many
V: TRBV4-1

DNA: TGTGCCAGCAGCCCTCCGGGACTAGCGGGGTTGAATGAGCAGTTCTTC
CDR3: CASSPPGLAGLNEQFF
J: TRBJ2-1
D: TRBD2
size: many
V: TRBV7-2

DNA: TGTGCCAGCAGTACCAGCCAGGGGAACTACGAGCAGTACTTC
CDR3: CASSTSQGNYEQYF
J: TRBJ2-7
D: .
size: .
V: TRBV12-3/TRBV12-4

DNA: TGTGCCAGCAGTAGAACCGGGACAGGGGACGAGCAGTACTTC
CDR3: CASSRTGTGDEQYF
J: TRBJ2-7
D: TRBD1
size: few
V: TRBV25-1